The T cell receptor (beta chain) under discussion was sequenced for a study of cytomegalovirus exposure and HLA in healthy donors. General study results and limits: The study found most TCR sequences rare, yet found some public TCRs in many donors. Follow-up analysis seemed to connect common viral pathogens with several of the most significant clusters identified. A few CMV-associated chains were confirmed in vitro to be specific for CMV antigens. Highly shared sequence variants in one cluster were likely a sequencing artifact.

60 Vbeta and 13 Jbeta primers were used in PCR. Clones were read by immunoSEQ multiplex PCR, and TCRdb kept only the in-frame ones, dropping some. Altogether some 180,000 clones are present, roughly 74% being singletons, with the ten largest covering about 1.7%. This CDR3 comprises 14 residues. The V and J ends lost 6 bases and 4 bases, in that order; junction bases with no gene match: 5. Per germline, CDR1 SEHNR and CDR2 FQNEAQ (reference sequence). Points on this clone: What it recognizes is unknown.

This chain joins TRBV7-9 and TRBJ1-1, with TRBD1 matching over 10 bases. This receptor was taken from a young woman in good health and CMV-seronegative. Sequencing was done on a sample of PBMCs. For the CDR3, the DNA is TGTGCCAGCAGTTTGGGACAGGGGAGCACTGAAGCTTTCTTT. Protein: CASSLGQGSTEAFF.